Listed here are 30 T cell receptor beta chains from one sample, sequenced in a study of cytomegalovirus exposure and HLA in healthy donors. A multiplex PCR was run with 60 Vbeta primers and 13 Jbeta primers. TCRdb's table, derived via immunoSEQ multiplex PCR, lists solely in-frame clones and lacks some. Of 150,000 to 180,000 clones in the sample, about 80% are singletons; the top ten hold about 13%. Sequences were obtained from PBMCs. The receptors here all came from a young man in good health and CMV-seropositive.

The chain uses TRBV4-2 and TRBJ2-3; D gene ambiguous. The CDR3 spans 14 residues. Deletions cut 4 bases from V and 0 bases from J, with 8 bases between. Germline values: CDR1 LGHNA, CDR2 YNFKEQ. CDR3 amino acids: CASSLPESTDTQYF. CDR3 nucleotide sequence: TGTGCCAGCAGCCTCCCGGAGAGCACAGATACGCAGTATTTT.

The CDR3 region has the DNA TGTGCCAGCAGTGCACTCGGACAGGGTCACAACGAGCAGTACTTC. Translating gives CASSALGQGHNEQYF. The chain couples TRBV28 to TRBJ2-7, with 8 bases fitting TRBD1. After removal of 5 bases from V and 5 bases from J, the junction contained 11 bases not matched to a gene. This CDR3 is 15 amino acids long. CDR1 and CDR2 (germline): MDHEN, SYDVKM.

The gene calls are TRBV30 and TRBJ2-7; 7 bases are a match to TRBD2. The germline gives CDR1 GTSNPN, CDR2 SVGIG (reference sequence). The CDR3 extends over 14 amino acids. V was clipped by 0 bases and J by 3 bases; unmatched bases: 5. The CDR3 sequence is CAWSVGLVFYEQYF. CDR3 DNA sequence: TGTGCCTGGAGTGTAGGACTAGTATTCTACGAGCAGTACTTC.

This chain uses TRBV28 with TRBJ1-2, with 7 bases aligning to TRBD1. CDR3 length: 15 amino acids. The trim removed 6 bases at V and 8 bases at J, leaving 15 bases unmatched. CDR1 MDHEN and CDR2 SYDVKM come from the germline V gene. CDR3 amino acids: CASRDPSTGVDGYTF. The CDR3, as DNA: TGTGCCAGCAGGGATCCTTCTACAGGGGTTGACGGCTACACCTTC.

This chain joins TRBV7-9 and TRBJ2-1; D may be TRBD2 (7 bases). Germline V gives CDR1 SEHNR, CDR2 FQNEAQ (reference sequence). The CDR3 covers 16 residues. V was pared by 3 bases and J by 3 bases, with 15 bases between. CDR3 region: CASSFGGRGLYNEQFF. Written as DNA, the CDR3 is TGTGCCAGCAGCTTCGGGGGGCGCGGCCTCTACAATGAGCAGTTCTTC. Full variable domain (missing parts from reference TRBV7-9 and TRBJ2-1): DTGVSQNPRHKITKRGQNVTFRCDPISEHNRLYWYRQTLGQGPEFLTYFQNEAQLEKSRLLSDRFSAERPKGSFSTLEIQRTEQGDSAMYLCASSFGGRGLYNEQFFGPGTRLTVL.

This clone was seen more than once but under ten times. CDR3: CASEWRSEQFF. The CDR3 DNA reads as TGCGCCAGCGAGTGGCGGTCTGAGCAGTTCTTC. V usage is TRBV5-1 and J usage is TRBJ2-1; D call uncertain. Trimming removed 7 bases at V and 9 bases at J, with 11 bases between. The CDR3 spans 11 residues. Germline V lookup: CDR1 SGHRS, CDR2 YFSETQ. The variable domain in full, completed from reference TRBV5-1 and TRBJ2-1, reads KAGVTQTPRYLIKTRGQQVTLSCSPISGHRSVSWYQQTPGQGLQFLFEYFSETQRNKGNFPGRFSGRQFSNSRSEMNVSTLELGDSALYLCASEWRSEQFFGPGTRLTVL.

The chain employs TRBV5-1 and TRBJ2-5; D is uncertain. The last part of the DNA fits TRBJ2-7 better; the J call may be wrong. Germline V gene sequence: CDR1 SGHRS, CDR2 YFSETQ. The CDR3 sequence is 13 residues long. CDR3 DNA sequence: TGCGCCAGCAGCTTGGGTCAGGACTACGAGCAGTACTTC. Translated, it gives CASSLGQDYEQYF.

The rearrangement links TRBV27 to TRBJ1-1; a weak D match, TRBD1 (6 bases). CDR1 is MNHEY and CDR2 is SMNVEV in the germline V gene (reference sequence). Trimming removed 8 bases at V and 1 base at J, with 23 bases between. The CDR3 is made up of 17 amino acids. CDR3 sequence (DNA): TGTGCCAGCGGCGGCCAGGGGTGGTTCGGGTCGAACACTGAAGCTTTCTTT. Translating it yields CASGGQGWFGSNTEAFF.

V and J are TRBV5-1 and TRBJ2-5, with D possibly matching TRBD2 (6 bases). Germline loops: CDR1 SGHRS, CDR2 YFSETQ. The CDR3 loop spans 14 amino acids. The V and J ends lost 3 bases and 11 bases respectively, with 20 bases between them. CDR3 sequence: CASSSLGGSSGQYF. DNA of the CDR3: TGCGCCAGCAGCTCCCTGGGAGGAAGTTCTGGGCAGTACTTC.

The chain employs TRBV28 and TRBJ2-1; TRBD2 aligns across 7 bases. The CDR3 is 16 amino acids. Germline values: CDR1 MDHEN, CDR2 SYDVKM. With V trimmed by 6 bases and J by 4 bases, 12 bases remained unmatched. The CDR3: CASRLRREAVYNEQFF. The DNA of the CDR3 is TGTGCCAGCAGGCTGCGCCGGGAGGCCGTATACAATGAGCAGTTCTTC.

This chain links TRBV7-6 with TRBJ1-1; maybe TRBD1 (5 bases). The germline gives CDR1 SGHVS, CDR2 FNYEAQ. There are 14 residues in the CDR3. Trimming stripped 5 bases from V and 7 bases from J, with 17 bases between. In DNA form, the CDR3 reads TGTGCCAGCAGCCCGCCCGGGGGACCGGATGAAGCTTTCTTT. This encodes CASSPPGGPDEAFF.

The V call is TRBV9, the J call TRBJ1-1; TRBD1 might be the D (6 bases). Trimming pared 3 bases from V and 1 base from J, leaving 7 bases between. Germline V gene lookup returns CDR1 SGDLS and CDR2 YYNGEE. The CDR3 spans 13 residues. The CDR3 coding sequence is TGTGCCAGCAGCGAGGGACAGAACACTGAAGCTTTCTTT. It encodes CASSEGQNTEAFF. The full variable domain, with the rest looked up from reference TRBV9 and TRBJ1-1, is DSGVTQTPKHLITATGQRVTLRCSPRSGDLSVYWYQQSLDQGLQFLIQYYNGEERAKGNILERFSAQQFPDLHSELNLSSLELGDSALYFCASSEGQNTEAFFGQGTRLTVV.

This clone was detected once. This chain links TRBV6-1 with TRBJ2-1; TRBD1 is a possible D gene (6 bases). Germline assignment: CDR1 MNHNS and CDR2 SASEGT. The V gene lost 6 bases and the J gene lost 8 bases, with 17 bases spanning the gap. The CDR3 is made up of 14 amino acids. The CDR3 nucleotides read TGTGCCAGCAGCCTAATTCAGGGGATCGATGAGCAGTTCTTC. It is translated as CASSLIQGIDEQFF.

This clone is a singleton in its sample. The genes are TRBV11-3 and TRBJ2-3, with D possibly matching TRBD2 (5 bases). The germline CDR1 and CDR2 sequences are SGHNT and YENEEA. V was shortened by 3 bases and J by 5 bases, with 9 bases between the two germline ends. The CDR3 totals 13 residues. CDR3 residues: CASSFLREDTQYF. CDR3 coding DNA: TGTGCCAGCAGCTTTTTGAGGGAAGATACGCAGTATTTT.

This chain joins TRBV10-3 and TRBJ2-7, with TRBD1 identical over 11 bases. Germline V gives CDR1 ENHRY, CDR2 SYGVKD. Trimming took 5 bases from V and 2 from J; bases not matched to a gene: 5. CDR3 length: 15 residues. Here the CDR3 reads CAISFGQGAAYEQYF. Written as DNA, the CDR3 is TGTGCCATCAGTTTTGGACAGGGGGCTGCCTACGAGCAGTACTTC.

This clone was recorded a few times. The rearrangement uses TRBV7-2 and TRBJ2-1; 7 bases agree with TRBD2. In germline, CDR1 is SGHTA, CDR2 FQGNSA. V gave up 5 bases and J gave up 6 bases; unmatched junction bases: 4. The CDR3 contains 13 residues. CDR3 coding DNA: TGTGCCAGCAGCCGCGGGACTATCAATGAGCAGTTCTTC. Translated, it gives CASSRGTINEQFF.

The chain combines TRBV7-2 with TRBJ2-7; D gene unclear. Germline loops: CDR1 SGHTA, CDR2 FQGNSA. This CDR3 is 12 amino acids long. Trimming removed 4 bases from V and 0 bases from J, with 4 bases in between. CDR3 bases: TGTGCCAGCAGCTCCAGCTCCTACGAGCAGTACTTC. Its translation: CASSSSSYEQYF.

The chain couples TRBV6-5 to TRBJ2-3; TRBD2 matches at 8 bases. Germline V lookup: CDR1 MNHEY, CDR2 SVGAGI. V shed 4 bases, J shed 8 bases, and the junction held 11 bases outside the gene matches. This CDR3 spans 15 amino acids. The CDR3 protein is CASSSRIAGIVTQYF. In DNA form, the CDR3 reads TGTGCCAGCAGTTCCCGGATAGCGGGAATCGTTACGCAGTATTTT.

The CDR3 nucleotides are TGTGCCAGCAGCTTAATCGACGAGCAGTACTTC. Translated: CASSLIDEQYF. The chain carries TRBV11-2 and TRBJ2-7; D unclear. Germline CDR1 SGHAT, CDR2 FQNNGV. The CDR3 is made up of 11 amino acids. V shed 2 bases and J shed 5 bases, with 4 bases lying between them.

For this clone: The junction and the germline gene differ at one end; a read error may be behind it. V gene TRBV7-9 combines with J gene TRBJ2-7; 7 nucleotides agree with TRBD2. The CDR3 extends over 16 amino acids. CDR1 and CDR2 from the germline V gene are SEHNR and FQNEAQ (reference sequence). This CDR3 is CSSSLGSVGGAYEQYF. The CDR3 coding sequence is TGTTCCAGCAGCTTAGGTAGCGTGGGGGGGGCCTACGAGCAGTACTTC.

The chain joins TRBV7-3 to TRBJ1-1; 9 positions match TRBD1. V lost 11 bases to trimming and J lost 6 bases; unmatched junction nucleotides: 7. Looked up from germline, CDR1 is SGHTA and CDR2 is FQGTGA. The CDR3 has 12 amino acids. The CDR3 is CAVDRGQAEAFF. For the CDR3, the DNA is TGTGCCGTGGACAGGGGCCAAGCTGAAGCTTTCTTT. Using reference TRBV7-3 and TRBJ1-1 for the parts outside the CDR3, the full variable domain is GAGVSQTPSNKVTEKGKYVELRCDPISGHTALYWYRQSLGQGPEFLIYFQGTGAADDSGLPNDRFFAVRPEGSVSTLKIQRTERGDSAVYLCAVDRGQAEAFFGQGTRLTVV.

The V call is TRBV4-2, the J call TRBJ2-5; 9 nucleotides match TRBD1. Near its end, the DNA agrees better with TRBJ2-7, so the J call may be wrong. Germline CDR1 LGHNA, CDR2 YNFKEQ. CDR3 length: 14 amino acids. CDR3 amino acids: CASSPGQGLYEQYF. CDR3 DNA: TGTGCCAGCAGCCCGGGACAGGGCCTCTACGAGCAGTACTTC.

The chain links TRBV5-6 to TRBJ2-7; possible D gene TRBD2, 6 bases. CDR1 is SGHDT and CDR2 is YYEEEE in the germline V gene. CDR3 size: 13 residues. Trimming shortened V by 3 bases and J by 12 bases, and 19 bases separated the two germline ends. The CDR3 protein is CASSWDGTRTGYF. For the CDR3, the DNA is TGTGCCAGCAGCTGGGACGGGACTCGGACCGGGTACTTC.

This chain uses TRBV7-9 with TRBJ1-4; D call uncertain. Germline V CDR1 and CDR2: SEHNR, FQNEAQ (reference sequence). Between the trimmed V and J ends, which lost 5 bases and 7 bases, there was a span of 5 bases. This CDR3 is built from 11 residues. The CDR3 bases are TGTGCCAGCAGCCCTCTTGAAAAACTGTTTTTT. It codes for CASSPLEKLFF.

In this sample, this clone turned up a few times. The chain carries TRBV6-1 and TRBJ2-1; 9 bases match TRBD2. Germline assignment: CDR1 MNHNS and CDR2 SASEGT. The V and J ends lost 5 bases and 4 bases, in that order; junction bases with no gene match: 3. The CDR3 loop spans 14 amino acids. CDR3 loop: CASSNLAGYNEQFF. CDR3 sequence (DNA): TGTGCCAGCAGTAACCTAGCGGGGTACAATGAGCAGTTCTTC.

Comments on this clone: Other DNA sequences within the sample encode an identical CDR3. The chain links TRBV28 to TRBJ1-5, with 7 bases aligning to TRBD1. J lost 5 bases, V lost 2 bases, and 9 bases had no gene match. The CDR3 is 16 amino acids. CDR1 and CDR2 from the germline V gene are MDHEN and SYDVKM. The chain's CDR3 is CASSLGGTAVHQPQHF. The CDR3 nucleotides read TGTGCCAGCAGTTTAGGGGGGACAGCCGTACATCAGCCCCAGCATTTT.

In its sample, this clone was seen once. The CDR3 protein is CASSFYIESRERANEQFF. The CDR3 DNA follows: TGCGCCAGCAGCTTTTACATCGAATCCCGGGAGAGGGCCAATGAGCAGTTCTTC. This chain links TRBV5-1 with TRBJ2-1; D might be TRBD2 (6 bases). V was trimmed by 2 bases and J by 6 bases, leaving 24 bases between them. CDR1 and CDR2 from the germline V gene are SGHRS and YFSETQ. The CDR3 is 18 amino acids.

CDR3 nucleotides: TGCGGGGGGGAGAGGGATGAGCAGTTCTTC. As protein: CGGERDEQFF. V is TRBV20-1 and J is TRBJ2-1; 7 bases are shared with TRBD2. Germline-derived CDR1 and CDR2 are DFQATT and SNEGSKA (reference sequence). The CDR3 is 10 amino acids.

V is TRBV9 and J is TRBJ1-2, with D maybe TRBD1 (6 bases). The length of the CDR3 is 14 residues. Between the trimmed V and J ends, which lost 0 bases and 7 bases, there was a span of 13 bases. Looked up from germline, CDR1 is SGDLS and CDR2 is YYNGEE. The CDR3 is CASSVEDGGFGYTF. The DNA of the CDR3 is TGTGCCAGCAGCGTAGAGGATGGGGGCTTTGGCTACACCTTC.

The V call is TRBV2, the J call TRBJ2-1; 9 bases map to TRBD2. Unmatched junction bases numbered 15, after V lost 1 base and J lost 8 bases. The CDR3 runs 18 residues. Germline V gene sequence: CDR1 SNHLY, CDR2 FYNNEI. This CDR3 is CASSEVPRPSGARDEQFF. The DNA of the CDR3 is TGTGCCAGCAGTGAAGTCCCTCGCCCTAGCGGGGCAAGGGATGAGCAGTTCTTC. Based on the CDR3 plus reference TRBV2 and TRBJ2-1, the full variable domain is EPEVTQTPSHQVTQMGQEVILRCVPISNHLYFYWYRQILGQKVEFLVSFYNNEISEKSEIFDDQFSVERPDGSNFTLKIRSTKLEDSAMYFCASSEVPRPSGARDEQFFGPGTRLTVL.